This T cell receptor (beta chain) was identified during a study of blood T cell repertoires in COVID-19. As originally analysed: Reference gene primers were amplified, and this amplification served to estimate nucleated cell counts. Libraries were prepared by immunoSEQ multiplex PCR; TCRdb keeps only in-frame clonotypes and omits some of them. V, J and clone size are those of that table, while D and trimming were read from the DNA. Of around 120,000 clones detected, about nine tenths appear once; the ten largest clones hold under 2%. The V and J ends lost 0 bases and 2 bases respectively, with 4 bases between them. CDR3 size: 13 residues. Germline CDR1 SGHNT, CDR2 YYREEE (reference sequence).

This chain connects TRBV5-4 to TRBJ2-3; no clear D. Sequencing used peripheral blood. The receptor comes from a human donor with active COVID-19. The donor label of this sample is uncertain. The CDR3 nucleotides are TGTGCCAGCAGCTTGGACTCCACAGATACGCAGTATTTT. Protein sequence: CASSLDSTDTQYF.